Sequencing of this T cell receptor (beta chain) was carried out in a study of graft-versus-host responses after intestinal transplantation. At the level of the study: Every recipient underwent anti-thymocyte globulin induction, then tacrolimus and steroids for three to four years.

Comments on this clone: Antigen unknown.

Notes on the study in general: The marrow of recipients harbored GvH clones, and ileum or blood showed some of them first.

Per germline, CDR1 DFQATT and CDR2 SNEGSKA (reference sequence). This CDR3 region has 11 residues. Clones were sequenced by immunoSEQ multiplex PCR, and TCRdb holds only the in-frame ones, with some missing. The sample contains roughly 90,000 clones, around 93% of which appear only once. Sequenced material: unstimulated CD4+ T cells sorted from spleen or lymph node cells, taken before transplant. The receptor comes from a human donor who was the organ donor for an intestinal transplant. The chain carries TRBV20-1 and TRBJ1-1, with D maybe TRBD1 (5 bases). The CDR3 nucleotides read TGCAGCTCTGGACAGAACACTGAAGCTTTCTTT. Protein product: CSSGQNTEAFF.